Listed below are T cell receptor beta chains from one sample, sequenced in a study of T-cell memory formation after mild COVID-19. A single record per CDR3 protein comes from TCRdb applying MiXCR to the 5' RACE reads. The sample has approximately 240,000 distinct CDR3 sequences, 16% seen once. The sample was PBMCs or a T cell subset sorted from them (not recorded which). The receptors stem from a man younger than 35 who had mild COVID-19 (a few samples of this study predate the infection). Cell type and time point are not known. CDR3s leave out the opening cysteine and the closing phenylalanine or tryptophan.

TRBJ2-3 | 11 | TRBV11-3 | ASSPRSKDTQY
TRBJ2-5 | 14 | TRBV7-2 | ASSYTGGGQEETQY
TRBJ2-4 | 16 | TRBV28 | ASSPRPGTGSGKNIQY
TRBJ1-2 | 14 | TRBV7-6 | ASSPGGGGIGYGYT
TRBJ2-2 | 14 | TRBV24-1 | ATSDSRWGNTGELF
TRBJ1-3 | 17 | TRBV4-3 | ASSQDIEHSRRTGNTIY
TRBJ1-5 | 11 | TRBV10-3 | ATQSGEGQPQH
TRBJ1-2 | 10 | TRBV7-2 | ASSWGGGGYT
TRBJ2-1 | 14 | TRBV5-6 | ASSLGTGKIYNEQF
TRBJ2-1 | 13 | TRBV5-1 | ASSPGQAAYNEQF
TRBJ2-1 | 14 | TRBV14 | ASSHGGRDRGNEQF
TRBJ2-2 | 12 | TRBV19 | ASKHRANTGELF
TRBJ1-2 | 13 | TRBV7-9 | ASSLETGPSYGYT
TRBJ1-1 | 11 | TRBV29-1 | SVGKIMNTEAF
TRBJ2-3 | 12 | TRBV2 | ASTTSGGSDTQY
TRBJ1-4 | 14 | TRBV20-1 | SASRWETGFNEKLF
TRBJ2-2 | 14 | TRBV5-4 | ASSLDVTGRTGELF
TRBJ2-3 | 9 | TRBV5-1 | ASSLGRTQY
TRBJ1-6 | 15 | TRBV5-1 | ASSTGQTSSYNSPLH
TRBJ2-3 | 12 | TRBV5-1 | ASRSRSPPDTQY
TRBJ2-2 | 15 | TRBV12-3/TRBV12-4 | ASSLQGTMFVAGELF
TRBJ2-7 | 12 | TRBV11-2 | ASSRIESSYEQY
TRBJ2-2 | 12 | TRBV4-3 | ASSRQDNTGELF
TRBJ1-2 | 13 | TRBV6-5 | ASSISGTGHYGYT
TRBJ2-1 | 13 | TRBV5-1 | ASSGGGGGYNEQF
TRBJ1-2 | 11 | TRBV28 | ASAGAPAYGYT
TRBJ1-2 | 11 | TRBV12-5 | ASGSGTGYGYT
TRBJ2-5 | 12 | TRBV5-1 | ASSPLATQETQY
TRBJ1-2 | 13 | TRBV6-5 | ASSYSAGGHYGYT
TRBJ2-7 | 10 | TRBV27 | ASSAQGYEQY
TRBJ1-2 | 13 | TRBV6-5 | ASRTWGAANYGYT
TRBJ1-6 | 11 | TRBV19 | ASSSVRDSPLH
TRBJ2-2 | 16 | TRBV7-3 | ASSQTPGQGLGAGELF
TRBJ1-2 | 13 | TRBV5-1 | ASSQIKDSGYGYT
TRBJ1-2 | 16 | TRBV9 | ASSGPPPAGWANYGYT
TRBJ2-1 | 12 | TRBV20-1 | SARVWGAHNEQF
TRBJ2-5 | 13 | TRBV20-1 | SARVSGTAQETQY
TRBJ2-5 | 14 | TRBV7-3 | ASSSGTSHVGETQY
TRBJ2-2 | 12 | TRBV24-1 | ATSDFGETGELF
TRBJ1-1 | 14 | TRBV5-4 | ASSLDQGVSNTEAF
TRBJ1-3 | 12 | TRBV2 | ASRGQISGNTIY
TRBJ2-5 | 12 | TRBV5-1 | ASSFTITTETQY
TRBJ1-5 | 12 | TRBV4-1 | ASSQDHLEQPQH
TRBJ2-1 | 14 | TRBV5-1 | ASSLRTSGGVDEQF
TRBJ2-1 | 13 | TRBV28 | ASSQGGQGMGEQF
TRBJ2-3 | 12 | TRBV7-9 | ASSPGQSVDTQY
TRBJ2-1 | 12 | TRBV11-2 | ASSLGGARDEQL
TRBJ2-1 | 13 | TRBV7-6 | ASSLGLADNNEQF
TRBJ1-2 | 13 | TRBV15 | ATSRDPSGVYGYT
TRBJ1-2 | 13 | TRBV5-1 | ASSLAQGPQAGYT
TRBJ1-1 | 11 | TRBV5-1 | ASSSQTNSEAF
TRBJ2-3 | 14 | TRBV7-2 | ASSPARDRVTDTQY
TRBJ1-4 | 13 | TRBV12-3/TRBV12-4 | ASSPFSRLNEKLF
TRBJ2-3 | 12 | TRBV4-3 | ASSLERSGDTQY